A single sample is the source of the 17 T cell receptor beta chains below, sequenced in a study of spatial heterogeneity in lung cancer. These receptors lack a known antigen. TCRdb reprocessed the 5' RACE reads via MiXCR and lists one record per CDR3 protein. The data contain some 15,000 distinct CDR3 sequences, 4.5% to 6.5% of them singletons. The study's findings and limits: Mutation counts in tumors were tracked by counts of expanded intratumoral alpha and beta TCRs.

Sample time point: sample taken at primary tumor resection. This sample comprised lung tumor tissue, obtained at surgery. These receptor sequences come from a male donor with early-stage non-small cell lung cancer.

At least ten counts were recorded for this clonotype. In DNA form, the CDR3 reads TGTGCCAGCAGCTTGGGCAGGGACTATGGCTACACCTTC. It yields the protein CASSLGRDYGYTF. V and J are TRBV5-6 and TRBJ1-2, with D possibly being TRBD1 (5 bases). Trimming pared 0 bases from V and 3 bases from J, leaving 6 bases between. In germline, CDR1 is SGHDT, CDR2 YYEEEE. The CDR3 sequence is 13 residues long.

The table lists this clonotype with many counts. The gene calls are TRBV20-1 and TRBJ2-7; 10 bases match TRBD1. The germline gives CDR1 DFQATT, CDR2 SNEGSKA (reference sequence). After removal of 7 bases from V and 2 bases from J, the junction contained 11 bases not matched to a gene. This CDR3 comprises 15 residues. The CDR3 reads CSVRPGQGNTYEQYF. The DNA for the CDR3 is TGCAGTGTCCGACCGGGACAGGGGAACACCTACGAGCAGTACTTC.

There are many counts of this clonotype. The V call is TRBV20-1, the J call TRBJ1-2; unclear D gene. The CDR3 has 14 amino acids. Per germline, CDR1 DFQATT and CDR2 SNEGSKA (reference sequence). Trimming cost V 1 base and J 4 bases, with 13 bases left between them. In DNA, the CDR3 is TGCAGTGCTAGAGTCGCCAGGACGGCCTATGGCTACACCTTC. This sequence encodes CSARVARTAYGYTF.

This clonotype was seen repeatedly, ten times or more. The chain joins TRBV6-6 to TRBJ2-7, with TRBD2 matching 14 bases. The CDR3 covers 15 residues. The V gene end was trimmed by 6 bases and the J gene end by 5 bases; junction bases not matched to a gene: 6. In germline, CDR1 is MNHNY, CDR2 SVGAGI (reference sequence). The CDR3 region has the DNA TGTGCCAGCAGCCCGGGACTAGCGGGAGTCCACGAGCAGTACGTC. Its protein is CASSPGLAGVHEQYV.

This clonotype was seen many times. This chain links TRBV15 with TRBJ2-7; unclear D gene. Germline V gives CDR1 LNHNV, CDR2 YYDKDF (reference sequence). This CDR3 contains 13 residues. V was shortened by 1 base and J by 1 base, with 5 bases between the two germline ends. This CDR3 reads CATSRGRSYEQYF. The DNA for the CDR3 is TGTGCCACCAGCAGAGGCAGATCCTACGAGCAGTACTTC.

The CDR3 sequence: CASSVALAGGLETQYF. The DNA for the CDR3 is TGTGCCAGCAGCGTGGCACTAGCGGGGGGGTTAGAGACCCAGTACTTC. This chain uses TRBV9 with TRBJ2-5; 13 bases line up with TRBD2. After removal of 2 bases from V and 4 bases from J, the junction contained 5 bases not matched to a gene. The CDR3 length is 16 residues. CDR1 SGDLS and CDR2 YYNGEE come from the germline V gene.

V usage is TRBV25-1 and J usage is TRBJ2-7, with D hard to call. CDR1 and CDR2 from the germline V gene are MGHDK and SYGVNS. Trimming cost V 4 bases and J 3 bases, with 7 bases left between them. The CDR3 spans 12 residues. For the CDR3, the DNA is TGTGCCAGCAGTGGGACGGTCTACGAGCAGTACTTC. Translation gives CASSGTVYEQYF.

The chain employs TRBV6-2 or TRBV6-3 and TRBJ2-1; D gene ambiguous. The V end lost 6 bases, the J end lost 2 bases, and 14 bases lay between the germline ends. The germline V gene encodes CDR1 MNHEY and CDR2 SVGEGT. This CDR3 region has 15 residues. The CDR3 nucleotides are TGTGCCAGCAGCTTTGTTCATAGCCCCTACAATGAGCAGTTCTTC. Its protein is CASSFVHSPYNEQFF.

In its sample, this clonotype is medium-sized (0.01 to 0.1%). The chain has TRBV18 and TRBJ2-5; 11 bases match TRBD2. CDR1 and CDR2 (germline): KGHSH, LQKENI. The CDR3 is 16 residues long. Trimming took 3 bases from V and 5 from J; bases not matched to a gene: 8. CDR3 sequence: CASSPPGLAGSETQYF. The CDR3 bases are TGTGCCAGCTCACCTCCTGGACTAGCGGGTTCCGAGACCCAGTACTTC.

This clonotype was observed at least ten times. The chain couples TRBV4-1 to TRBJ1-1; no firm D call. Trimming shortened V by 5 bases and J by 1 base, and 8 bases separated the two germline ends. The CDR3 consists of 13 residues. Germline V CDR1 and CDR2: MGHRA, YSYEKL. As DNA, the CDR3 is TGCGCCAGCAGCGAAGCCGGGAACACTGAAGCTTTCTTT. Protein sequence: CASSEAGNTEAFF.

This clonotype was observed many times. The J gene is TRBJ1-6, the V gene TRBV12-3 or TRBV12-4, with D unclear. This CDR3 region has 13 residues. V lost 7 bases, J lost 14 bases, and 18 bases lay in between. The CDR3 loop reads CASTPELTGSLHF. The DNA for the CDR3 is TGTGCCAGCACCCCTGAGTTAACCGGGTCCCTCCACTTT.

The chain joins TRBV7-9 to TRBJ1-4; D might be TRBD1 (6 bases). Per the germline V gene, CDR1 is SEHNR and CDR2 is FQNEAQ (reference sequence). Trimming took off 5 bases at V and 5 bases at J, with 21 bases between the two ends. The CDR3 contains 17 residues. The CDR3 DNA sequence: TGTGCCAGCAGCCTATCAATTCGACAGGAGCTAAATGAAAAACTGTTTTTT. Translated, it gives CASSLSIRQELNEKLFF.

This clonotype occurred a few times. The chain couples TRBV20-1 to TRBJ1-5; D uncertain. V was pared by 0 bases and J by 7 bases, with 13 bases between. The CDR3 extends over 14 amino acids. CDR1 is DFQATT, CDR2 SNEGSKA, per germline (reference sequence). DNA for the CDR3: TGCAGTGCTAGAGAGTCAGGTCTGGGACAGCCCCAGCATTTT. Protein product: CSARESGLGQPQHF.

This clonotype was seen ten or more times. This sequence joins TRBV5-1 and TRBJ2-7; 11 bases line up with TRBD1. After removal of 0 bases from V and 4 bases from J, the junction contained 6 bases not matched to a gene. Germline assignment: CDR1 SGHRS and CDR2 YFSETQ. This CDR3 spans 16 amino acids. The CDR3 DNA reads TGCGCCAGCAGCTTGGATCCAGGGACAGGGGGTTACGAGCAGTACTTC. Its translation is CASSLDPGTGGYEQYF. Full variable domain (rest looked up from reference TRBV5-1 and TRBJ2-7): KAGVTQTPRYLIKTRGQQVTLSCSPISGHRSVSWYQQTPGQGLQFLFEYFSETQRNKGNFPGRFSGRQFSNSRSEMNVSTLELGDSALYLCASSLDPGTGGYEQYFGPGTRLTVT.

This clonotype was seen many times. The rearrangement joins TRBV18 to TRBJ2-5; 8 positions agree with TRBD2. The trim removed 8 bases at V and 1 base at J, leaving 6 bases unmatched. This CDR3 is 14 amino acids long. Germline loops: CDR1 KGHSH, CDR2 LQKENI. The chain's CDR3 is CASMKTSAQETQYF. In DNA, the CDR3 is TGTGCCAGCATGAAGACTAGCGCCCAAGAGACCCAGTACTTC.

This clonotype was seen at least ten times. V is TRBV12-3 or TRBV12-4 and J is TRBJ2-1; 7 nucleotides match TRBD2. The CDR3 is 13 amino acids. J lost 10 bases, V lost 5 bases, and 8 bases had no gene match. Written as DNA, the CDR3 is TGTGCCAGCAGTGGAGAGCGGGGAGGAGAGCAGTTCTTC. It codes for CASSGERGGEQFF.

This clonotype came up many times. The chain has TRBV2 and TRBJ2-3; tentative D call: TRBD2 (7 bases). The V gene's germline CDR1 is SNHLY and CDR2 FYNNEI. Deletions cut 5 bases from V and 7 bases from J, with 13 bases between. This CDR3 region has 13 residues. The CDR3 sequence is CASSRAGANTQYF. As DNA, the CDR3 is TGTGCCAGCAGTCGGGCGGGGGCGAATACGCAGTATTTT. The whole variable domain, filled in from reference TRBV2 and TRBJ2-3, reads EPEVTQTPSHQVTQMGQEVILRCVPISNHLYFYWYRQILGQKVEFLVSFYNNEISEKSEIFDDQFSVERPDGSNFTLKIRSTKLEDSAMYFCASSRAGANTQYFGPGTRLTVL.